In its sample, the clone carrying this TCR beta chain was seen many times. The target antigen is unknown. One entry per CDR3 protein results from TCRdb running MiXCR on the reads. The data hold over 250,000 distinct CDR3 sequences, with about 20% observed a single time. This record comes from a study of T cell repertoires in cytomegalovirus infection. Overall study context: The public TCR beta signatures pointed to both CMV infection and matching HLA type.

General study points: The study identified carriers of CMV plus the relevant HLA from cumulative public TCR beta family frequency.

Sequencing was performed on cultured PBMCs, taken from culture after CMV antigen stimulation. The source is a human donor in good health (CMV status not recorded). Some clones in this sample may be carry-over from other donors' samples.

CDR3 DNA: TGTGCCACCACGAACTATGGGAGGTTGGGCGAGCAGTTCTTC. It translates to CATTNYGRLGEQFF. This chain connects TRBV7-2 to TRBJ2-1, with D tentatively TRBD2 (6 bases). The germline V gene encodes CDR1 SGHTA and CDR2 FQGNSA. The V and J ends lost 10 bases and 10 bases respectively, with 23 bases between them. The CDR3 runs 14 residues.